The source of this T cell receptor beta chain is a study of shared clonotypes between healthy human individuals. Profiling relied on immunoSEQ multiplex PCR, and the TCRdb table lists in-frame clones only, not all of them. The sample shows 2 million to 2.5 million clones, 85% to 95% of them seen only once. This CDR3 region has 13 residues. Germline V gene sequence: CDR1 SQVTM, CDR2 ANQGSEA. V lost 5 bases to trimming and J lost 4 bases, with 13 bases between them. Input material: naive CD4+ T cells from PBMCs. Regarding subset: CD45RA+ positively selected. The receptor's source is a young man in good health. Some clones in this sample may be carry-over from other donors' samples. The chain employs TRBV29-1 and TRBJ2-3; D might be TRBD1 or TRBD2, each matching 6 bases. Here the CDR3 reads CSVPWGAPDTQYF. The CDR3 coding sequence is TGCAGCGTTCCCTGGGGGGCCCCAGATACGCAGTATTTT.